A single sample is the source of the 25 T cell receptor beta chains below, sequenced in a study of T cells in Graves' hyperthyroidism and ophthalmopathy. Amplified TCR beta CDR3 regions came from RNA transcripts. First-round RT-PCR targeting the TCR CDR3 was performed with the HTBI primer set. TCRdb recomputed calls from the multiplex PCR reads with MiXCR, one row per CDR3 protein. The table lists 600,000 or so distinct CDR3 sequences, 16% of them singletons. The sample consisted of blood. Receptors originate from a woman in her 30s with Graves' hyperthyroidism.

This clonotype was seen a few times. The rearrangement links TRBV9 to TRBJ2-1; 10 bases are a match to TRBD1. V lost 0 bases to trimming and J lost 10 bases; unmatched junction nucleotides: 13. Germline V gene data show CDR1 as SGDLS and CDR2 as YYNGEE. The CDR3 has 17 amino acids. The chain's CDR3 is CASSVATGWTGGGEQFF. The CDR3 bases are TGTGCCAGCAGCGTAGCTACGGGCTGGACAGGGGGAGGGGAGCAGTTCTTC.

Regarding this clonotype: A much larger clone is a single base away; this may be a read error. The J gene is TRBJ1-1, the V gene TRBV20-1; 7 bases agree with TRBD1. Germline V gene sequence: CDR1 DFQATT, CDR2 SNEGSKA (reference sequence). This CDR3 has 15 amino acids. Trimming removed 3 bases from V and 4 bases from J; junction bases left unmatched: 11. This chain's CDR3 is CSASSGQELSTEAFF. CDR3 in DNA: TGCAGTGCTAGTTCTGGACAGGAGCTGAGCACTGAAGCTTTCTTT.

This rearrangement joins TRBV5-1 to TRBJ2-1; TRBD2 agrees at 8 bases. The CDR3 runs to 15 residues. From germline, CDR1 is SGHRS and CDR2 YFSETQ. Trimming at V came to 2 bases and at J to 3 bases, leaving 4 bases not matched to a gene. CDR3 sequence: CASSFPSGFYNEQFF. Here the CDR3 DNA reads TGCGCCAGCAGCTTCCCTAGCGGGTTCTACAATGAGCAGTTCTTC.

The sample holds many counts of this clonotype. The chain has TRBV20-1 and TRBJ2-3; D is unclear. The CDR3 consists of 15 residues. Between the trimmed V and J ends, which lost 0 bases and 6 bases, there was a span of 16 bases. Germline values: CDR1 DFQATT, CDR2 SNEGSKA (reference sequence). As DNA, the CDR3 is TGCAGTGCTAGAGATCGATCTCCCATTTTGGATACGCAGTATTTT. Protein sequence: CSARDRSPILDTQYF.

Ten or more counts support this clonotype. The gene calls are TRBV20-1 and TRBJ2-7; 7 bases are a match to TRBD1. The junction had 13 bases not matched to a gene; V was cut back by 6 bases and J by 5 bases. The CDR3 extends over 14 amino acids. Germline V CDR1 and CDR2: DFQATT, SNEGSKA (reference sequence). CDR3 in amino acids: CSARRQGEGNEQYF. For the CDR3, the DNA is TGCAGTGCCCGACGACAGGGCGAGGGTAACGAGCAGTACTTC.

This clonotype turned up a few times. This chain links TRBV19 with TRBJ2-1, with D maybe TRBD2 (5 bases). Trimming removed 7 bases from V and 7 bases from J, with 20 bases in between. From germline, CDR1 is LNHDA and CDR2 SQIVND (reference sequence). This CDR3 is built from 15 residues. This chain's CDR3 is CASTSRGLVGNEQFF. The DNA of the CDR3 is TGTGCCAGTACCTCTCGGGGTCTAGTAGGTAATGAGCAGTTCTTC.

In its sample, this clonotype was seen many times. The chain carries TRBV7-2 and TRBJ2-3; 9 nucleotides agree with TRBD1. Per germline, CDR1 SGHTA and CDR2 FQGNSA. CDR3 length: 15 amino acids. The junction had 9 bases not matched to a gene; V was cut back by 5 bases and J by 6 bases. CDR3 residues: CASSMNRGRLDTQYF. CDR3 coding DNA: TGTGCCAGCAGCATGAACAGGGGGCGCCTGGATACGCAGTATTTT. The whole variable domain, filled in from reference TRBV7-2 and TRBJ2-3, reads GAGVSQSPSNKVTEKGKDVELRCDPISGHTALYWYRQSLGQGLEFLIYFQGNSAPDKSGLPSDRFSAERTGGSVSTLTIQRTQQEDSAVYLCASSMNRGRLDTQYFGPGTRLTVL.

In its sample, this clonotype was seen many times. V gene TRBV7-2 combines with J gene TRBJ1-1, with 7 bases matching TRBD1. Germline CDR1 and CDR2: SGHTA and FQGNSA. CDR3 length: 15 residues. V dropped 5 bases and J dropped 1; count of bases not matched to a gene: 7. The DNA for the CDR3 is TGTGCCAGCAGCGACCGGGACAGCCCGAACACTGAAGCTTTCTTT. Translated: CASSDRDSPNTEAFF.

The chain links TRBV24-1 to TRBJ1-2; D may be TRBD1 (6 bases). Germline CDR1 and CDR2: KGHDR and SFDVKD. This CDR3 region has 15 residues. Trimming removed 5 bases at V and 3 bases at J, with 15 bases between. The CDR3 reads CATSVKTGQDYGYTF. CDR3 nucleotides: TGTGCCACCAGTGTTAAGACAGGACAAGACTATGGCTACACCTTC.

The DNA of the CDR3 is TGCAGCGTTAACTCGGACTATGGCTACACCTTC. It translates to CSVNSDYGYTF. The chain employs TRBV29-1 and TRBJ1-2; no clear D gene. Trimming left V 5 bases short and J 3 bases short, with 7 bases between. The CDR3 is 11 residues long. Germline values: CDR1 SQVTM, CDR2 ANQGSEA.

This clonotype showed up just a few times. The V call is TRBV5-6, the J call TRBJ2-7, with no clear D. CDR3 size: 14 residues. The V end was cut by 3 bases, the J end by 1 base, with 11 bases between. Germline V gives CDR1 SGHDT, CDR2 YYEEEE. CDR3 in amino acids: CASSSTDRSYEQYF. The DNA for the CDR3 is TGTGCCAGCAGCTCAACGGATAGATCCTACGAGCAGTACTTC.

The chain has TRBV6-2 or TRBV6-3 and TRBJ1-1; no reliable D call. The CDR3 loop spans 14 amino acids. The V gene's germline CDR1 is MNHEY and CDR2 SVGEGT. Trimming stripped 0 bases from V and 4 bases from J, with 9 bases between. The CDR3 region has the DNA TGTGCCAGCAGTTACTCGATACAGATCACTGAAGCTTTCTTT. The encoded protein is CASSYSIQITEAFF.

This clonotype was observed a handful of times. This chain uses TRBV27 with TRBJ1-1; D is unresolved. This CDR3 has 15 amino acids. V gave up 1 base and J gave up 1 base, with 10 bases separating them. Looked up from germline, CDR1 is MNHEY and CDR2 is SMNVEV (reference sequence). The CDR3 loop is CASSLYPATNTEAFF. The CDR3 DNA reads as TGTGCCAGCAGTTTATACCCGGCTACGAACACTGAAGCTTTCTTT.

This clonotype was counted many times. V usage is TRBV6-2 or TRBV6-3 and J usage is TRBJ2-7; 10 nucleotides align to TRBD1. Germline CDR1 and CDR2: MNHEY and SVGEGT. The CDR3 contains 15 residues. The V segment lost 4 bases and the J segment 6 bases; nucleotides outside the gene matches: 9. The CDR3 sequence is CASSSAGTGDGEQYF. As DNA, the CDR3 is TGTGCCAGCAGTTCTGCCGGGACAGGGGATGGCGAGCAGTACTTC.

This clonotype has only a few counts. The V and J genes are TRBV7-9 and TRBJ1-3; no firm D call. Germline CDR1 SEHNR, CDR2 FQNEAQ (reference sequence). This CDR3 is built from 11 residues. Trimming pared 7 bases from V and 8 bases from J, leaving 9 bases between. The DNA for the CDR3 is TGTGCCAGCATCCTCCGGGACACCATATATTTT. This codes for CASILRDTIYF.

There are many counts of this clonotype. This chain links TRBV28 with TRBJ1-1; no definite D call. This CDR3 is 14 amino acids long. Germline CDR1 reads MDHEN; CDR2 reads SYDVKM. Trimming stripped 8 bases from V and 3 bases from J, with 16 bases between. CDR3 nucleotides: TGTGCCAGCGACCGAGGAGGTAGTTACACTGAAGCTTTCTTT. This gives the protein CASDRGGSYTEAFF.

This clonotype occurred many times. CDR3: CASRLRRRTDTQYF. CDR3 sequence (DNA): TGTGCCAGCAGGCTCCGACGGAGGACAGATACGCAGTATTTT. The chain uses TRBV28 and TRBJ2-3, with a weak D call TRBD2 (5 bases). Trimming removed 6 bases at V and 3 bases at J, with 13 bases between. The CDR3 is made up of 14 amino acids. The germline CDR1 and CDR2 sequences are MDHEN and SYDVKM.

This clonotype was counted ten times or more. The CDR3 bases are TGTGCCAGCAGCACCTTATACGAGCAGTACTTC. It specifies CASSTLYEQYF. This chain uses TRBV7-9 with TRBJ2-7; D is uncertain. Trimming stripped 5 bases from V and 4 bases from J, with 6 bases between. The CDR3 is 11 amino acids. Germline V gives CDR1 SEHNR, CDR2 FQNEAQ (reference sequence).

In DNA form, the CDR3 reads TGTGCCACCAGTGACCCAAATACGGGCGCGAACACCGGGGAGCTGTTTTTT. This encodes CATSDPNTGANTGELFF. V gene TRBV24-1 combines with J gene TRBJ2-2; no clear D gene. V lost 4 bases, J lost 0 bases, and 14 bases lay in between. The germline V gene has CDR1 KGHDR and CDR2 SFDVKD. This CDR3 is 17 amino acids long.

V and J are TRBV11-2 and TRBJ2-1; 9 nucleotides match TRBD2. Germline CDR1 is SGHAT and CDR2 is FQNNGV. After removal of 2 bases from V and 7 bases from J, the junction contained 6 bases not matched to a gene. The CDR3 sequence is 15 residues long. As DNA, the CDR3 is TGTGCCAGCAGCTTACTAGCGGGAAGGTCGAATGAGCAGTTCTTC. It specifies CASSLLAGRSNEQFF.

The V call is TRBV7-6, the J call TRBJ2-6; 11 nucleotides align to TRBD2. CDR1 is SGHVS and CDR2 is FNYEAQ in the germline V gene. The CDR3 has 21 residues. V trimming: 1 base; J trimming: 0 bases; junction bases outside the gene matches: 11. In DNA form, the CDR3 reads TGTGCCAGCAGCTTAGTCTGGCTAGCGGGAGGTCCCCGCTCTGGGGCCAACGTCCTGACTTTC. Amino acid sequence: CASSLVWLAGGPRSGANVLTF.

In nucleotides, the CDR3 is TGCAGCGTTGAACTAGCGGGGCCTTCCTACGAGCAGTACTTC. Protein sequence: CSVELAGPSYEQYF. The rearrangement uses TRBV29-1 and TRBJ2-7; 9 nucleotides match TRBD2. The germline gives CDR1 SQVTM, CDR2 ANQGSEA. The CDR3 has 14 amino acids. J was trimmed by 1 base and V by 2 bases; bases with no gene match: 3.

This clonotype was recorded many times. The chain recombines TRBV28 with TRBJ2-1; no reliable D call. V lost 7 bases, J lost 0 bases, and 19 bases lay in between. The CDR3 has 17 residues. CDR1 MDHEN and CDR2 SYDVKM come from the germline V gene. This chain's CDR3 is CASTPKGRARSYNEQFF. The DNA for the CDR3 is TGTGCCAGCACCCCCAAAGGAAGGGCCCGCTCCTACAATGAGCAGTTCTTC.

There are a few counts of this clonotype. The CDR3 sequence: CASRGAEISSGANVLTF. The CDR3 DNA sequence: TGTGCCAGCAGGGGGGCGGAGATCAGCTCTGGGGCCAACGTCCTGACTTTC. This sequence joins TRBV6-1 and TRBJ2-6; weak D call: TRBD1 (6 bases). The CDR3 runs to 17 residues. The germline V gene encodes CDR1 MNHNS and CDR2 SASEGT. V lost 6 bases to trimming and J lost 0 bases, with 15 bases between them.

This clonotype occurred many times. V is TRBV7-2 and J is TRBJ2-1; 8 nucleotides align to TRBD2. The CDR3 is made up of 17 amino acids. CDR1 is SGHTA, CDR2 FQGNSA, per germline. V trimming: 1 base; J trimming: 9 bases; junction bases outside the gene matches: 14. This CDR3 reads CASSLVAGSGVVGEQFF. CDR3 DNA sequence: TGTGCCAGCAGCTTAGTTGCAGGTAGCGGGGTTGTTGGTGAGCAGTTCTTC. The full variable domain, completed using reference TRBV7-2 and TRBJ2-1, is GAGVSQSPSNKVTEKGKDVELRCDPISGHTALYWYRQSLGQGLEFLIYFQGNSAPDKSGLPSDRFSAERTGGSVSTLTIQRTQQEDSAVYLCASSLVAGSGVVGEQFFGPGTRLTVL.